Each of the 21 T cell receptor beta chains below was sequenced from the same sample in a study of cytomegalovirus exposure and HLA in healthy donors. The PCR was carried out with 60 Vbeta primers and 13 Jbeta primers. Sequencing was performed with immunoSEQ multiplex PCR; in TCRdb, only in-frame clones are kept and a portion is missing. The sample includes some 200,000 clones, around 68% of them seen just once. Sequenced material: PBMCs. These TCRs come from a man aged 35-49 years in good health and CMV-seronegative.

This clone was detected only a few times. The V and J genes are TRBV11-1 and TRBJ1-1, with 7 bases that match TRBD1. Per germline, CDR1 SGHAT and CDR2 FQDESV (reference sequence). Trimming took 5 bases from V and 1 from J; bases not matched to a gene: 7. The length of the CDR3 is 15 residues. CDR3 residues: CASSLLTGTNTEAFF. For the CDR3, the DNA is TGTGCCAGCAGCCTACTGACAGGGACGAACACTGAAGCTTTCTTT.

This clone has a single count. This chain connects TRBV6-5 to TRBJ2-3, with D perhaps TRBD1 (6 bases). Germline-derived CDR1 and CDR2 are MNHEY and SVGAGI. This CDR3 region has 15 residues. V lost 0 bases and J lost 1, with 8 bases in between. CDR3 residues: CASSYSEGGTDTQYF. The DNA for the CDR3 is TGTGCCAGCAGTTACTCCGAGGGGGGCACAGATACGCAGTATTTT.

The chain combines TRBV2 with TRBJ2-5; D ambiguous. Between the trimmed V and J ends, which lost 2 bases and 1 base, there was a span of 8 bases. This CDR3 region has 14 residues. Germline-derived CDR1 and CDR2 are SNHLY and FYNNEI. The CDR3 here is CASSERLAQETQYF. For the CDR3, the DNA is TGTGCCAGCAGTGAAAGGTTAGCCCAAGAGACCCAGTACTTC.

CDR3 DNA sequence: TGTGCCTGGAGTGTTCAGGGTGGTGTTTCACCCCTCCACTTT. Translation: CAWSVQGGVSPLHF. The chain joins TRBV30 to TRBJ1-6; D perhaps matches TRBD1 (5 bases). In germline, CDR1 is GTSNPN, CDR2 SVGIG (reference sequence). Between the trimmed V and J ends, which lost 0 bases and 9 bases, there was a span of 12 bases. The CDR3 is made up of 14 amino acids. Combining the CDR3 with reference TRBV30 and TRBJ1-6 gives the whole variable domain SQTIHQWPATLVQPVGSPLSLECTVEGTSNPNLYWYRQAAGRGLQLLFYSVGIGQISSEVPQNLSASRPQDRQFILSSKKLLLSDSGFYLCAWSVQGGVSPLHFGNGTRLTVT.

This clone was seen a few times. The V gene is TRBV29-1, the J gene TRBJ1-3; D gene uncertain. From germline, CDR1 is SQVTM and CDR2 ANQGSEA. The CDR3 has 12 residues. V lost 4 bases and J lost 0, with 4 bases in between. In DNA form, the CDR3 reads TGCAGCGTTGTCCTCTCTGGAAACACCATATATTTT. Its protein product is CSVVLSGNTIYF.

This chain uses TRBV9 with TRBJ2-5; 7 nucleotides line up with TRBD2. CDR1 and CDR2 (germline): SGDLS, YYNGEE. The CDR3 totals 14 residues. The V and J ends lost 6 bases and 1 base, in that order; junction bases with no gene match: 6. CDR3 protein: CASNRGDSQETQYF. In nucleotides, the CDR3 is TGTGCCAGCAACCGGGGGGATTCCCAAGAGACCCAGTACTTC.

The chain uses TRBV7-3 and TRBJ2-3, with D hard to call. Germline assignment: CDR1 SGHTA and CDR2 FQGTGA. V was trimmed by 2 bases and J by 0 bases, leaving 9 bases between them. CDR3 length: 15 residues. CDR3 region: CASSLPNFSTDTQYF. The DNA for the CDR3 is TGTGCCAGCAGCTTACCGAACTTTAGCACAGATACGCAGTATTTT.

This clone was detected only a few times. The rearrangement uses TRBV7-2 and TRBJ2-7, with D perhaps TRBD2 (5 bases). The V gene lost 1 base and the J gene lost 7 bases, with 17 bases spanning the gap. Germline CDR1 SGHTA, CDR2 FQGNSA. This CDR3 comprises 15 residues. CDR3 DNA sequence: TGTGCCAGCAGCTTAGTAGAGAGCCGGGGTCGGGAGCAGTACTTC. This sequence encodes CASSLVESRGREQYF.

This clone appeared once. This sequence joins TRBV12-5 and TRBJ2-1; TRBD2 agrees at 8 bases. CDR3 length: 18 amino acids. With 3 bases clipped from V and 2 bases from J, the junction kept 12 bases outside the gene matches. CDR1 is LGHNT, CDR2 FRNRAP, per germline. The CDR3 sequence: CASGFSTERELTYNEQFF. The DNA for the CDR3 is TGTGCTAGTGGTTTTTCCACCGAGCGGGAGTTAACCTACAATGAGCAGTTCTTC.

This clone occurred a few times. V usage is TRBV6-5 and J usage is TRBJ2-7; perhaps TRBD1 as D (5 bases). Trimming took off 2 bases at V and 3 bases at J, with 17 bases between the two ends. This CDR3 has 16 residues. Germline CDR1 MNHEY, CDR2 SVGAGI. The DNA for the CDR3 is TGTGCCAGCAGTTACAACAATGGGCAGGGCAACTACGAGCAGTACTTC. This sequence encodes CASSYNNGQGNYEQYF.

The chain employs TRBV5-3 and TRBJ1-5, with D possibly TRBD1 on 6 matching bases. TRBV5-3 is an open reading frame, and its role is uncertain. This CDR3 comprises 15 residues. V was pared by 4 bases and J by 1 base, with 12 bases between. This chain's CDR3 is CARSRKQGSNQPQHF. DNA of the CDR3: TGTGCCAGAAGCAGGAAACAGGGCAGCAATCAGCCCCAGCATTTT.

The V and J genes are TRBV5-6 and TRBJ2-6; 7 bases align to TRBD1. The CDR3 extends over 13 amino acids. Germline V CDR1 and CDR2: SGHDT, YYEEEE. V lost 3 bases and J lost 13; bases outside the gene matches: 7. The CDR3 sequence: CASSSPGQPVLTF. The CDR3 coding sequence is TGTGCCAGCAGCTCTCCGGGACAGCCGGTCCTGACTTTC.

The chain combines TRBV10-1 with TRBJ2-5; D is uncertain. Trimming shortened V by 3 bases and J by 5 bases, and 10 bases separated the two germline ends. The CDR3 sequence is 13 residues long. CDR1 and CDR2 (germline): WNHNN, SYGVQD (reference sequence). The CDR3 region is CASSDLSWETQYF. The CDR3, as DNA: TGCGCCAGCAGTGATCTTAGCTGGGAGACCCAGTACTTC.

The CDR3 loop is CASSQDRQGGRYGYTF. In DNA, the CDR3 is TGTGCCAGCAGCCAAGATAGACAGGGAGGTCGGTATGGCTACACCTTC. This chain joins TRBV4-2 and TRBJ1-2; 7 positions match TRBD1. This CDR3 is 16 amino acids long. The ends lost 0 bases at V and 5 bases at J; junction bases unmatched: 9. Germline V gene lookup returns CDR1 LGHNA and CDR2 YNFKEQ.

The chain links TRBV21-1 to TRBJ2-7; the D segment call TRBD1 is taken from the table without a DNA check. TRBV21-1 is classified as a pseudogene. The CDR3 totals 14 residues. CDR3 bases: TGTGCCAGCGCCCTGTCCGGGACAGGGTACGAGCAGTACTTC. Amino acids: CASALSGTGYEQYF.

A few counts support this clone. The chain recombines TRBV19 with TRBJ1-1, with a weak D call TRBD1 (5 bases). Germline V gene lookup returns CDR1 LNHDA and CDR2 SQIVND (reference sequence). This CDR3 contains 15 residues. V was cut by 5 bases and J by 4 bases, with 17 bases left in between. The CDR3: CASSHNGGVGTEAFF. In DNA, the CDR3 is TGTGCCAGTAGTCACAACGGAGGGGTCGGCACTGAAGCTTTCTTT.

The J gene is TRBJ2-7, the V gene TRBV7-2; D is undetermined. There are 15 residues in the CDR3. Germline CDR1 and CDR2: SGHTA and FQGNSA. Trimming removed 1 base from V and 2 bases from J, with 12 bases in between. The CDR3 sequence is CASSLGTAVAYEQYF. The DNA of the CDR3 is TGTGCCAGCAGCTTAGGAACCGCTGTAGCCTACGAGCAGTACTTC.

This chain connects TRBV5-4 to TRBJ2-2; D unresolved. V was shortened by 2 bases and J by 5 bases, with 4 bases between the two germline ends. CDR3 length equals 12 residues. Germline lookup yields CDR1 SGHNT and CDR2 YYREEE (reference sequence). The CDR3 DNA reads TGTGCCAGCAGCTTATATACCGGGGAGCTGTTTTTT. Its protein is CASSLYTGELFF.

The rearrangement joins TRBV5-1 to TRBJ1-6; maybe TRBD1 (5 bases). The CDR3 loop spans 14 amino acids. V was cut by 0 bases and J by 9 bases, with 10 bases left in between. From germline, CDR1 is SGHRS and CDR2 YFSETQ. CDR3: CASSLGGLGSPLHF. The CDR3 DNA follows: TGCGCCAGCAGCTTGGGGGGCTTAGGTTCACCCCTCCACTTT.

This chain connects TRBV6-5 to TRBJ2-5; D possibly corresponds to TRBD2 (5 bases). This CDR3 is 14 amino acids long. V was clipped by 5 bases and J by 5 bases, with 15 bases between them. Per germline, CDR1 MNHEY and CDR2 SVGAGI. Written as DNA, the CDR3 is TGTGCCAGCAGTCCCGGTGTGGAGCGGGAGACCCAGTACTTC. This encodes CASSPGVERETQYF.

The rearrangement uses TRBV27 and TRBJ2-5, with 11 bases that match TRBD2. The germline V gene encodes CDR1 MNHEY and CDR2 SMNVEV (reference sequence). The CDR3 extends over 15 amino acids. The V segment lost 4 bases and the J segment 5 bases; nucleotides outside the gene matches: 6. CDR3 DNA: TGTGCCAGCAGTTCTCTAGCGGGAGGATTGGAGACCCAGTACTTC. Amino acids: CASSSLAGGLETQYF.